This T cell receptor (beta chain) is from a study of T cell responses to AZD1222 COVID-19 vaccine. Clones were sequenced by immunoSEQ multiplex PCR, and TCRdb holds only the in-frame ones, with some missing. The sample includes 150,000 or so clones, roughly nine tenths of them seen just once. V dropped 4 bases and J dropped 3; count of bases not matched to a gene: 2. The CDR3 is 13 residues long. Per the germline V gene, CDR1 is SGHTA and CDR2 is FQGNSA. Specimen: peripheral blood, collected on day 0 of AZD1222 vaccination. The chain carries TRBV7-2 and TRBJ2-7; 8 bases align to TRBD1. This sequence originates from an adult in good health. The CDR3 sequence is CASSSQGGYEQYF. CDR3 DNA sequence: TGTGCCAGCAGCTCACAGGGGGGCTACGAGCAGTACTTC.